Listed below are T cell receptor beta chains from one sample, sequenced in a study of T cell responses to AZD1222 COVID-19 vaccine. Sequencing used immunoSEQ multiplex PCR; TCRdb keeps in-frame clones, though not all of them. The sample shows 250,000 to 300,000 clones, approximately 94% of them seen only once. Sequenced here: peripheral blood, sampled 28 days after the second AZD1222 dose. These receptors all stem from an adult who received the AZD1222 COVID-19 vaccine. CDR3s include the opening cysteine and the closing phenylalanine or tryptophan. Fields, in order: D gene, clone size, CDR3 length, V gene, J gene, CDR3 protein, CDR3 DNA. D genes are given only for firm matches. Clone size is given for some rows only: seen once, a few or many times, or a class if the clone is expanded.

d_call: TRBD1
clone_size: -
cdr3_length: 15
v_call: TRBV6-5
j_call: TRBJ1-6
cdr3_aa: CASSSWTGPNSPLHF
cdr3_nt: TGTGCCAGCAGTTCCTGGACAGGGCCAAATTCACCCCTCCACTTT

d_call: -
clone_size: -
cdr3_length: 12
v_call: TRBV11-2
j_call: TRBJ2-3
cdr3_aa: CASSFYSDTQYF
cdr3_nt: TGTGCCAGCAGCTTCTATTCAGATACGCAGTATTTT

d_call: -
clone_size: -
cdr3_length: 14
v_call: TRBV12-5
j_call: TRBJ2-5
cdr3_aa: CASGLGGTYETQYF
cdr3_nt: TGTGCTAGTGGTTTGGGGGGCACTTACGAGACCCAGTACTTC

d_call: -
clone_size: few
cdr3_length: 14
v_call: TRBV27
j_call: TRBJ1-2
cdr3_aa: CASKREGSNYGYTF
cdr3_nt: TGTGCCAGCAAACGGGAGGGGTCAAACTATGGCTACACCTTC

d_call: TRBD2
clone_size: -
cdr3_length: 15
v_call: TRBV7-2
j_call: TRBJ2-7
cdr3_aa: CASSFTSGGPGEQYF
cdr3_nt: TGTGCCAGCAGCTTTACTAGCGGGGGGCCGGGCGAGCAGTACTTC

d_call: -
clone_size: once
cdr3_length: 15
v_call: TRBV5-4
j_call: TRBJ2-7
cdr3_aa: CASSLGTARTYEQYF
cdr3_nt: TGTGCCAGCAGCTTGGGGACTGCCAGAACCTACGAGCAGTACTTC

d_call: -
clone_size: -
cdr3_length: 13
v_call: TRBV6-5
j_call: TRBJ1-1
cdr3_aa: CATQGAGATEAFF
cdr3_nt: TGTGCCACCCAGGGTGCAGGGGCCACTGAAGCTTTCTTT

d_call: -
clone_size: -
cdr3_length: 10
v_call: TRBV5-1
j_call: TRBJ2-3
cdr3_aa: CATSEDTQYF
cdr3_nt: TGCGCCACCTCGGAAGATACGCAGTATTTT

d_call: -
clone_size: -
cdr3_length: 14
v_call: TRBV10-3
j_call: TRBJ2-1
cdr3_aa: CAISREGGHNEQFF
cdr3_nt: TGTGCCATCAGTAGAGAGGGGGGGCACAATGAGCAGTTCTTC

d_call: -
clone_size: -
cdr3_length: 14
v_call: TRBV7-2
j_call: TRBJ2-2
cdr3_aa: CASSPGLGPGELFF
cdr3_nt: TGTGCCAGCAGCCCCGGACTGGGCCCCGGGGAGCTGTTTTTT

d_call: TRBD1
clone_size: -
cdr3_length: 14
v_call: TRBV7-8
j_call: TRBJ1-5
cdr3_aa: CASSPDRANQPQHF
cdr3_nt: TGTGCCAGCAGCCCCGACAGGGCGAATCAGCCCCAGCATTTT

d_call: -
clone_size: -
cdr3_length: 13
v_call: TRBV20-1
j_call: TRBJ1-2
cdr3_aa: CSAGGGRTYGYTF
cdr3_nt: TGCAGTGCTGGTGGAGGACGGACCTATGGCTACACCTTC

d_call: TRBD1
clone_size: -
cdr3_length: 16
v_call: TRBV6-2/TRBV6-3
j_call: TRBJ1-4
cdr3_aa: CASSLQGSGTNEKLFF
cdr3_nt: TGTGCCAGCAGTCTACAGGGGAGTGGGACTAATGAAAAACTGTTTTTT

d_call: -
clone_size: -
cdr3_length: 14
v_call: TRBV28
j_call: TRBJ1-1
cdr3_aa: CASSHPTGAAEAFF
cdr3_nt: TGTGCCAGCAGCCATCCGACCGGGGCGGCTGAAGCTTTCTTT

d_call: TRBD1
clone_size: -
cdr3_length: 15
v_call: TRBV3-1/TRBV3-2
j_call: TRBJ1-5
cdr3_aa: CASSQTGGRNQPQHF
cdr3_nt: TGTGCCAGCAGCCAGACAGGGGGGCGGAATCAGCCCCAGCATTTT

d_call: TRBD1
clone_size: -
cdr3_length: 16
v_call: TRBV4-1
j_call: TRBJ1-6
cdr3_aa: CASSQESGTGSSPLHF
cdr3_nt: TGCGCCAGCAGCCAAGAGTCCGGGACAGGTTCTTCACCCCTCCACTTT

d_call: TRBD1
clone_size: once
cdr3_length: 14
v_call: TRBV5-6
j_call: TRBJ1-2
cdr3_aa: CASSFRQGANGYTF
cdr3_nt: TGTGCCAGCAGCTTCAGACAGGGGGCGAATGGCTACACCTTC

d_call: TRBD2
clone_size: -
cdr3_length: 17
v_call: TRBV10-2
j_call: TRBJ2-7
cdr3_aa: CASSVTSGGPRSYEQYF
cdr3_nt: TGCGCCAGCAGCGTGACTAGCGGGGGCCCTCGCTCCTACGAGCAGTACTTC

d_call: -
clone_size: -
cdr3_length: 12
v_call: TRBV5-8
j_call: TRBJ1-6
cdr3_aa: CASSWGSSPLHF
cdr3_nt: TGTGCCAGCAGCTGGGGTAGTTCACCCCTCCACTTT

d_call: -
clone_size: -
cdr3_length: 15
v_call: TRBV4-1
j_call: TRBJ2-7
cdr3_aa: CASSQESRGTYEQYF
cdr3_nt: TGCGCCAGCAGCCAAGAGTCCAGGGGAACCTACGAGCAGTACTTC

d_call: -
clone_size: -
cdr3_length: 14
v_call: TRBV19
j_call: TRBJ2-5
cdr3_aa: CASSIQGNQETQYF
cdr3_nt: TGTGCCAGTAGTATTCAGGGGAACCAAGAGACCCAGTACTTC

d_call: -
clone_size: once
cdr3_length: 11
v_call: TRBV15
j_call: TRBJ2-7
cdr3_aa: CATARRNEQYF
cdr3_nt: TGTGCCACCGCGCGGAGAAACGAGCAGTACTTC

d_call: TRBD2
clone_size: -
cdr3_length: 12
v_call: TRBV14
j_call: TRBJ2-7
cdr3_aa: CASRGLGYEQYF
cdr3_nt: TGTGCCAGCAGGGGACTAGGGTACGAGCAGTACTTC

d_call: -
clone_size: -
cdr3_length: 15
v_call: TRBV27
j_call: TRBJ2-3
cdr3_aa: CASSRTRGVTDTQYF
cdr3_nt: TGTGCCAGCAGCCGAACTAGGGGGGTCACAGATACGCAGTATTTT

d_call: TRBD2
clone_size: -
cdr3_length: 16
v_call: TRBV28
j_call: TRBJ2-7
cdr3_aa: CASSLAPWGGSYEQYF
cdr3_nt: TGTGCCAGCAGTTTAGCCCCATGGGGGGGAAGCTACGAGCAGTACTTC

d_call: TRBD1
clone_size: -
cdr3_length: 14
v_call: TRBV5-1
j_call: TRBJ2-7
cdr3_aa: CASNLGTGPYEQYF
cdr3_nt: TGCGCCAGCAATCTCGGGACAGGGCCCTACGAGCAGTACTTC

d_call: -
clone_size: -
cdr3_length: 14
v_call: TRBV7-2
j_call: TRBJ2-7
cdr3_aa: CASSLGDIAYEQYF
cdr3_nt: TGTGCCAGCAGCTTAGGTGACATCGCCTACGAGCAGTACTTC